This is a list of T cell receptor beta chains from one sample in a study of OX40 agonist ivuxolimab in advanced cancers. Repertoires were generated with immunoSEQ multiplex PCR, while TCRdb's copy carries only in-frame clones and drops some. The data contain fewer than 65,000 clones, around 84% of them seen just once; the ten biggest clones take up around 25%. The starting material was CD4+ or CD8+ T cells sorted from blood, obtained in a trial of the OX40 agonist ivuxolimab. The receptors originated from an adult with an advanced solid tumor such as melanoma, head and neck, liver or kidney cancer. Both conserved end residues are part of each CDR3. D genes are given only for firm matches. Clone size is given for some rows only: seen once, a few or many times, or a class if the clone is expanded.

J: TRBJ1-4
size: .
D: .
V: TRBV5-6
CDR3: CASSFGHRGEKLFF
DNA: TGTGCCAGCAGCTTCGGTCACAGAGGCGAAAAACTGTTTTTT

J: TRBJ2-2
size: .
D: .
V: TRBV4-3
CDR3: CASSQDSATPSSWELFF
DNA: TGCGCCAGCAGCCAAGATTCGGCCACACCATCATCTTGGGAGCTGTTTTTT

J: TRBJ2-5
size: .
D: .
V: TRBV28
CDR3: CASTVTGVGEQETQYF
DNA: TGTGCCAGCACCGTTACGGGCGTGGGTGAGCAAGAGACCCAGTACTTC

J: TRBJ1-5
size: .
D: .
V: TRBV12-5
CDR3: CASGRGQGGQPQHF
DNA: TGTGCTAGTGGCCGGGGCCAGGGCGGTCAGCCCCAGCATTTT

J: TRBJ1-3
size: .
D: .
V: TRBV6-1
CDR3: CASSTEPGNTIYF
DNA: TGTGCCAGCAGCACGGAACCTGGAAACACCATATATTTT

J: TRBJ1-5
size: .
D: .
V: TRBV4-3
CDR3: CASSQESMEYSNQPQHF
DNA: TGCGCCAGCAGCCAAGAGAGCATGGAATATAGCAATCAGCCCCAGCATTTT

J: TRBJ1-1
size: .
D: .
V: TRBV6-6
CDR3: CASSYSGTDTEAFF
DNA: TGTGCCAGCAGTTACTCCGGTACAGACACTGAAGCTTTCTTT

J: TRBJ2-1
size: .
D: TRBD2
V: TRBV27
CDR3: CASRWTSGYNEQFF
DNA: TGTGCCAGCAGGTGGACTAGCGGATACAATGAGCAGTTCTTC

J: TRBJ1-1
size: .
D: .
V: TRBV30
CDR3: CAWSSGLLLMNTEAFF
DNA: TGTGCCTGGAGCTCGGGGCTACTCCTAATGAACACTGAAGCTTTCTTT

J: TRBJ2-7
size: .
D: .
V: TRBV30
CDR3: CAWSYSGSSYEQYF
DNA: TGTGCCTGGAGTTATAGCGGTAGCTCCTACGAGCAGTACTTC

J: TRBJ2-7
size: .
D: .
V: TRBV5-4
CDR3: CASSLARTDSYEQYF
DNA: TGTGCCAGCAGCTTGGCCCGGACAGATAGCTACGAGCAGTACTTC

J: TRBJ1-5
size: once
D: .
V: TRBV30
CDR3: CAWAGGSNQPQHF
DNA: TGTGCCTGGGCCGGGGGAAGCAATCAGCCCCAGCATTTT

J: TRBJ2-1
size: .
D: TRBD2
V: TRBV6-1
CDR3: CASTTGGIYNEQFF
DNA: TGTGCCAGTACGACGGGAGGGATTTACAATGAGCAGTTCTTC

J: TRBJ2-7
size: .
D: .
V: TRBV19
CDR3: CASSVLGDEQYF
DNA: TGTGCCAGTAGCGTTCTGGGGGACGAGCAGTACTTC

J: TRBJ2-5
size: .
D: .
V: TRBV5-5
CDR3: CASSLQGQRETQYF
DNA: TGTGCCAGCAGCTTGCAAGGACAGAGGGAGACCCAGTACTTC

J: TRBJ1-4
size: .
D: .
V: TRBV6-5
CDR3: CASSYSWRGLNEKLFF
DNA: TGTGCCAGCAGTTACTCGTGGAGAGGCCTTAATGAAAAACTGTTTTTT

J: TRBJ2-5
size: .
D: TRBD2
V: TRBV18
CDR3: CASSPGSSGRNQETQYF
DNA: TGTGCCAGCTCACCGGGGTCTAGCGGGAGAAACCAAGAGACCCAGTACTTC

J: TRBJ1-1
size: .
D: .
V: TRBV28
CDR3: CATTIRPSWNTEAFF
DNA: TGTGCCACCACTATTCGACCGAGCTGGAACACTGAAGCTTTCTTT

J: TRBJ1-1
size: .
D: TRBD1
V: TRBV5-1
CDR3: CASSNGQGPPFNTEAFF
DNA: TGCGCCAGCAGCAACGGACAGGGCCCCCCTTTCAACACTGAAGCTTTCTTT

J: TRBJ2-7
size: .
D: TRBD2
V: TRBV13
CDR3: CASSPPPRTSGRRMYEQYF
DNA: TGTGCCAGCAGCCCCCCCCCTAGGACTAGCGGGCGCCGCATGTACGAGCAGTACTTC

J: TRBJ2-7
size: .
D: .
V: TRBV28
CDR3: CASRPLRLRAGTYEQYF
DNA: TGTGCCAGCAGACCCTTGCGGCTTCGGGCAGGAACTTACGAGCAGTACTTC

J: TRBJ2-1
size: few
D: TRBD2
V: TRBV30
CDR3: CAWGTSGGVYNEQFF
DNA: TGTGCCTGGGGGACTAGCGGGGGAGTCTACAATGAGCAGTTCTTC

J: TRBJ1-5
size: few
D: .
V: TRBV7-9
CDR3: CASSDGQLSNQPQHF
DNA: TGTGCCAGCAGCGACGGACAGTTAAGCAATCAGCCCCAGCATTTT

J: TRBJ1-5
size: .
D: .
V: TRBV18
CDR3: CASSPPDQPQHF
DNA: TGTGCCAGCTCACCACCCGATCAGCCCCAGCATTTT

J: TRBJ2-2
size: few
D: TRBD2
V: TRBV30
CDR3: CATLRGSGLAGINTGELFF
DNA: TGTGCCACACTCAGGGGGTCGGGGCTAGCGGGAATCAACACCGGGGAGCTGTTTTTT

J: TRBJ2-2
size: .
D: .
V: TRBV28
CDR3: CASSEPGRGTGELFF
DNA: TGTGCCAGCAGCGAACCAGGGCGGGGCACCGGGGAGCTGTTTTTT

J: TRBJ1-3
size: .
D: .
V: TRBV6-5
CDR3: CASSYDSHSGNTIYF
DNA: TGTGCCAGCAGTTACGACAGTCACTCTGGAAACACCATATATTTT

J: TRBJ1-4
size: .
D: TRBD1
V: TRBV4-1
CDR3: CASTPGQGAKSNEKLFF
DNA: TGCGCCAGCACCCCTGGACAGGGGGCGAAAAGTAATGAAAAACTGTTTTTT

J: TRBJ1-3
size: .
D: .
V: TRBV6-5
CDR3: CASSYLLGNTIYF
DNA: TGTGCCAGCAGTTACCTGCTAGGAAACACCATATATTTT

J: TRBJ1-1
size: .
D: .
V: TRBV30
CDR3: CAWSSRMNTEAFF
DNA: TGTGCCTGGAGTTCCCGTATGAACACTGAAGCTTTCTTT

J: TRBJ1-2
size: .
D: TRBD1
V: TRBV30
CDR3: CAWQRTGFNYGYTF
DNA: TGTGCCTGGCAGCGGACAGGTTTTAACTATGGCTACACCTTC

J: TRBJ1-1
size: few
D: .
V: TRBV5-1
CDR3: CASSYGTRVNTEAFF
DNA: TGCGCCAGCAGCTATGGGACTCGGGTGAACACTGAAGCTTTCTTT

J: TRBJ2-1
size: .
D: .
V: TRBV1
CDR3: CTSSQVPTSGSFYEQFF
DNA: TGCACCAGCAGCCAAGTACCGACTAGCGGGAGTTTCTATGAGCAGTTCTTC

J: TRBJ1-5
size: .
D: .
V: TRBV5-1
CDR3: CASSLAGGLGQPQHF
DNA: TGCGCCAGCAGCTTGGCCGGTGGGCTCGGTCAGCCCCAGCATTTT

J: TRBJ1-1
size: once
D: TRBD1
V: TRBV13
CDR3: CASSPQDRVNTEAFF
DNA: TGTGCCAGCAGCCCCCAAGACAGGGTGAACACTGAAGCTTTCTTT

J: TRBJ1-3
size: .
D: TRBD1
V: TRBV5-1
CDR3: CASSLQGADTIYF
DNA: TGCGCCAGCAGCTTGCAGGGGGCAGACACCATATATTTT

J: TRBJ2-1
size: .
D: TRBD2
V: TRBV29-1
CDR3: CSVERTSGLYNEQFF
DNA: TGCAGCGTCGAACGGACTAGCGGATTATACAATGAGCAGTTCTTC

J: TRBJ2-7
size: .
D: .
V: TRBV18
CDR3: CASSPPYRASYEQYF
DNA: TGTGCCAGCTCACCACCGTACAGGGCGAGCTACGAGCAGTACTTC

J: TRBJ1-3
size: .
D: .
V: TRBV5-1
CDR3: CASSLAGYGNTIYF
DNA: TGCGCCAGCAGCTTGGCAGGTTATGGAAACACCATATATTTT

J: TRBJ1-2
size: .
D: .
V: TRBV28
CDR3: CASTQSAGASLWGYTF
DNA: TGTGCCAGCACCCAGTCCGCGGGAGCTAGCCTATGGGGCTACACCTTC

J: TRBJ2-6
size: .
D: .
V: TRBV11-2
CDR3: CASSLGISGANVLTF
DNA: TGTGCCAGCAGCTTAGGGATTTCTGGGGCCAACGTCCTGACTTTC

J: TRBJ2-3
size: .
D: .
V: TRBV6-6
CDR3: CASSLGKVDTQYF
DNA: TGTGCCAGCAGTCTAGGGAAGGTCGACACGCAGTATTTT

J: TRBJ1-1
size: .
D: TRBD1
V: TRBV27
CDR3: CASSPSGGGTEAFF
DNA: TGTGCCAGCAGTCCGTCAGGGGGCGGCACTGAAGCTTTCTTT

J: TRBJ2-3
size: .
D: .
V: TRBV7-2
CDR3: CASSPLGGGADTQYF
DNA: TGTGCCAGCAGCCCCCTCGGGGGAGGAGCAGATACGCAGTATTTT

J: TRBJ1-2
size: once
D: .
V: TRBV18
CDR3: CASSPIGGQGANYGYTF
DNA: TGTGCCAGCTCACCCATAGGGGGGCAGGGAGCTAACTATGGCTACACCTTC